This T cell receptor (beta chain) was recorded in a study of blood T cell repertoires in COVID-19. Looking at the study overall: Sources were T cells, B-cell-depleted T cells, or PBMCs; the material itself was cDNA or gDNA.

The sample holds one count of this clone. Produced via immunoSEQ multiplex PCR; TCRdb's table is partial and in-frame only. The data contain some 340,000 clones, 85% to 95% of them singletons. Participants spanned ages about 18 to 90 years and resided in roughly 22 US areas. The study recruited exposed participants who had met a COVID-19 case within 2 weeks before entry. Trimming at V came to 1 base and at J to 2 bases, leaving 8 bases not matched to a gene. Germline V gives CDR1 MDHEN, CDR2 SYDVKM. The CDR3 length is 19 residues. The sample was PBMCs or T cells enriched from blood (not recorded which). This TCR was recovered from a woman aged 30 to 39 who had been exposed to COVID-19. This chain joins TRBV28 and TRBJ2-3; 14 bases are shared with TRBD2. CDR3 residues: CASSLYRTSGGLYTDTQYF. The CDR3 DNA reads as TGTGCCAGCAGTTTATACCGGACTAGCGGGGGGCTCTACACAGATACGCAGTATTTT. The complete variable domain, with remaining parts taken from reference TRBV28 and TRBJ2-3, reads DVKVTQSSRYLVKRTGEKVFLECVQDMDHENMFWYRQDPGLGLRLIYFSYDVKMKEKGDIPEGYSVSREKKERFSLILESASTNQTSMYLCASSLYRTSGGLYTDTQYFGPGTRLTVL.